This T cell receptor (beta chain) originates from a study of control samples from healthy donors and cancer patients. The table came from immunoSEQ multiplex PCR; TCRdb's copy has only in-frame clones and leaves some out. This table has around 200,000 clones, around 91% appearing once. V lost 7 bases and J lost 0, with 6 bases in between. The CDR3 loop spans 12 amino acids. The germline CDR1 and CDR2 sequences are SNHLY and FYNNEI. V usage is TRBV2 and J usage is TRBJ1-2; D is undetermined. This TCR came from a woman aged 25 to 39 in good health. The sequenced material came from blood. The CDR3 DNA sequence: TGTGCCAGCAACCAGGCTAACTATGGCTACACCTTC. This translates into CASNQANYGYTF.